The 32 T cell receptor beta chains below were found in one sample sequenced in a study of CD4 T cells in relation to SARS-CoV-2 and coronaviruses (TCRdb year 2021). CD4+ T cells from unexposed donors were collected before the COVID-19 pandemic (2011-2018). After 10 days of culture, CD4+ T cells were isolated with the EasySep CD4+ T cell isolation kit. The library was obtained by the immunoSEQ multiplex PCR assay. The source is immuneACCESS, and TCRdb retained only in-frame sequences with V and J called. Part of the clones is not carried over; for the studies checked, unresolved V genes explain less than half of this, and the remainder is unexplained. This sample lists almost 30,000 clones; over 60% were detected once. The top ten constitute approximately 15% of the sample. No antigen is known for these receptors. The specimen was CD4+ T cells from PBMCs, cultured in vitro. The receptors derive from a human donor in good health.

The J gene is TRBJ2-1, the V gene TRBV6-2 or TRBV6-3, with TRBD2 identical over 14 bases. The CDR3 is 17 amino acids. Trimming at V came to 4 bases and at J to 8 bases, leaving 10 bases not matched to a gene. CDR1 and CDR2 from the germline V gene are MNHEY and SVGEGT. The CDR3 nucleotides are TGTGCCAGCAGTTCACACCGACTAGCGGGAGGGTTGGATGAGCAGTTCTTC. Protein sequence: CASSSHRLAGGLDEQFF.

This chain uses TRBV12-5 with TRBJ1-1, with a tentative D call TRBD1 (5 bases). In germline, CDR1 is LGHNT, CDR2 FRNRAP. The CDR3 consists of 13 residues. Between the trimmed V and J ends, which lost 5 bases and 5 bases, there was a span of 12 bases. CDR3 nucleotides: TGTGCTAGTGGTCCCCTCGGGGGGACTGAAGCTTTCTTT. Translated: CASGPLGGTEAFF.

The chain employs TRBV5-6 and TRBJ2-7; 10 nucleotides agree with TRBD1. Germline loops: CDR1 SGHDT, CDR2 YYEEEE. With 3 bases clipped from V and 2 bases from J, the junction kept 5 bases outside the gene matches. The CDR3 totals 15 residues. The chain's CDR3 is CASSSGQGEAYEQYF. The CDR3 DNA reads as TGTGCCAGCAGCTCAGGACAGGGGGAAGCCTACGAGCAGTACTTC.

V and J are TRBV5-1 and TRBJ1-6; possibly TRBD1 for D (6 bases). V shed 6 bases and J shed 5 bases, with 33 bases lying between them. This CDR3 has 21 amino acids. The germline V gene has CDR1 SGHRS and CDR2 YFSETQ. The CDR3 loop is CASNGGGRDNLRDLDNSPLHF. Written as DNA, the CDR3 is TGCGCCAGCAATGGGGGGGGGCGAGACAACCTAAGGGACTTAGATAATTCACCCCTCCACTTT.

The genes are TRBV19 and TRBJ2-1; 9 bases agree with TRBD2. With 5 bases clipped from V and 6 bases from J, the junction kept 11 bases outside the gene matches. The germline V gene has CDR1 LNHDA and CDR2 SQIVND (reference sequence). The CDR3 has 16 amino acids. The CDR3 bases are TGTGCCAGTAGTCGACCCGCGGGAGGGCCATCCAATGAGCAGTTCTTC. Protein sequence: CASSRPAGGPSNEQFF.

The chain uses TRBV5-8 and TRBJ2-5; the D gene is possibly TRBD2 (5 bases). The CDR3 consists of 14 residues. V gave up 5 bases and J gave up 2 bases, with 13 bases separating them. The germline V gene encodes CDR1 SGHTS and CDR2 YDEGEE. CDR3 residues: CASRAFPGQETQYF. The CDR3 coding sequence is TGTGCCAGCAGAGCCTTCCCGGGACAAGAGACCCAGTACTTC.

V gene TRBV7-9 combines with J gene TRBJ2-1; 11 positions match TRBD2. J was trimmed by 7 bases and V by 1 base; bases with no gene match: 6. Germline V gene data show CDR1 as SEHNR and CDR2 as FQNEAQ (reference sequence). The CDR3 length is 16 residues. The CDR3 protein is CASSLVTSGSRNEQFF. The CDR3 nucleotides are TGTGCCAGCAGCTTAGTAACTAGCGGGAGTCGAAATGAGCAGTTCTTC. Using reference TRBV7-9 and TRBJ2-1 for the parts outside the CDR3, the full variable domain is DTGVSQNPRHKITKRGQNVTFRCDPISEHNRLYWYRQTLGQGPEFLTYFQNEAQLEKSRLLSDRFSAERPKGSFSTLEIQRTEQGDSAMYLCASSLVTSGSRNEQFFGPGTRLTVL.

The rearrangement uses TRBV4-1 and TRBJ2-6; D not resolved. The CDR3 runs 13 residues. The germline V gene has CDR1 MGHRA and CDR2 YSYEKL. The V and J ends lost 4 bases and 4 bases respectively, with 5 bases between them. In DNA form, the CDR3 reads TGCGCCAGCAGCCGGACGGGGGCCAACGTCCTGACTTTC. Amino acid sequence: CASSRTGANVLTF.

This chain joins TRBV6-5 and TRBJ1-2; D is unclear. Germline loops: CDR1 MNHEY, CDR2 SVGAGI. The CDR3 has 14 residues. V lost 6 bases and J lost 6, with 17 bases in between. CDR3 in DNA: TGTGCCAGCAGCCTCCTTGCTGCTGGGGATGGCTACACCTTC. Translating gives CASSLLAAGDGYTF.

The chain couples TRBV7-8 to TRBJ2-7; D possibly corresponds to TRBD2 (7 bases). V was trimmed by 1 base and J by 10 bases, leaving 20 bases between them. This CDR3 has 15 amino acids. Germline values: CDR1 SGHVS, CDR2 FQNEAQ. The CDR3 region is CASSLGLEGGVGQYF. For the CDR3, the DNA is TGTGCCAGCAGCTTAGGACTCGAGGGGGGGGTTGGACAGTACTTC.

This clone was counted between two and nine times. This chain connects TRBV5-1 to TRBJ1-1; no firm D call. The germline V gene has CDR1 SGHRS and CDR2 YFSETQ. Deletions cut 0 bases from V and 0 bases from J, with 12 bases between. This CDR3 region has 16 residues. The CDR3 is CASSLAPQSMNTEAFF. CDR3 bases: TGCGCCAGCAGCTTGGCCCCACAGTCCATGAACACTGAAGCTTTCTTT. Using reference TRBV5-1 and TRBJ1-1 for the parts outside the CDR3, the full variable domain is KAGVTQTPRYLIKTRGQQVTLSCSPISGHRSVSWYQQTPGQGLQFLFEYFSETQRNKGNFPGRFSGRQFSNSRSEMNVSTLELGDSALYLCASSLAPQSMNTEAFFGQGTRLTVV.

This rearrangement joins TRBV6-5 to TRBJ2-1; 9 positions match TRBD2. There are 15 residues in the CDR3. After removal of 2 bases from V and 6 bases from J, the junction contained 5 bases not matched to a gene. The germline CDR1 and CDR2 sequences are MNHEY and SVGAGI. The CDR3 DNA sequence: TGTGCCAGCAGTTACGGCGGGGGGGCCGTCAATGAGCAGTTCTTC. As protein: CASSYGGGAVNEQFF.

The gene calls are TRBV4-3 and TRBJ2-6; D is possibly TRBD2 (5 bases). Per the germline V gene, CDR1 is LGHNA and CDR2 is YSLEER. CDR3 length: 17 amino acids. V was clipped by 1 base and J by 0 bases, with 10 bases between them. CDR3 sequence (DNA): TGCGCCAGCAGCCAAGTCGGACGGGGCTCTGGGGCCAACGTCCTGACTTTC. Residues: CASSQVGRGSGANVLTF.

V usage is TRBV7-2 and J usage is TRBJ1-4; the D gene is possibly TRBD1 (6 bases). Trimming removed 6 bases from V and 6 bases from J, with 14 bases in between. The V gene's germline CDR1 is SGHTA and CDR2 FQGNSA. The CDR3 consists of 14 residues. The DNA for the CDR3 is TGTGCCAGCAGTATCTGGGGGGCCGATGAAAAACTGTTTTTT. This codes for CASSIWGADEKLFF.

J is TRBJ1-2 and V is TRBV28; 7 nucleotides match TRBD1. CDR3 length: 11 amino acids. V was clipped by 6 bases and J by 6 bases; unmatched bases: 1. The germline CDR1 and CDR2 sequences are MDHEN and SYDVKM. The CDR3 loop reads CASSTGDGYTF. CDR3 nucleotide sequence: TGTGCCAGCAGCACAGGGGATGGCTACACCTTC.

V gene TRBV2 combines with J gene TRBJ2-1; D is uncertain. Trimming took off 7 bases at V and 0 bases at J, with 7 bases between the two ends. Germline CDR1 reads SNHLY; CDR2 reads FYNNEI. CDR3 length: 13 residues. The DNA of the CDR3 is TGTGCCAGCAAGTCCGGCTCCTACAATGAGCAGTTCTTC. Protein product: CASKSGSYNEQFF.

The CDR3 loop reads CASSLPGTDYGYTF. Here the CDR3 DNA reads TGTGCCAGCAGTTTACCCGGGACGGACTATGGCTACACCTTC. The chain couples TRBV28 to TRBJ1-2, with a weak D call TRBD1 (5 bases). V shed 2 bases and J shed 3 bases, with 10 bases lying between them. This CDR3 is built from 14 residues. Germline V gene data show CDR1 as MDHEN and CDR2 as SYDVKM.

This chain uses TRBV4-1 with TRBJ2-1; D possibly matches TRBD1 or TRBD2 (5 bases each). From germline, CDR1 is MGHRA and CDR2 YSYEKL. CDR3 length: 16 amino acids. With 5 bases removed from V and 3 bases from J, the gap between germline ends came to 17 bases. CDR3: CASSSPGKRSYNEQFF. The CDR3 nucleotides read TGCGCCAGCAGCTCACCAGGGAAGCGGAGCTACAATGAGCAGTTCTTC.

The chain is built from TRBV10-3 and TRBJ2-6; TRBD1 matches 9 bases. This CDR3 has 18 residues. The V and J ends lost 0 bases and 0 bases, in that order; junction bases with no gene match: 3. Germline V CDR1 and CDR2: ENHRY, SYGVKD. The CDR3 sequence: CAISESGTGSSGANVLTF. The CDR3 nucleotides read TGTGCCATCAGTGAGTCTGGGACAGGGTCCTCTGGGGCCAACGTCCTGACTTTC.

J is TRBJ1-1 and V is TRBV2; no reliable D call. Germline CDR1 reads SNHLY; CDR2 reads FYNNEI. Trimming pared 4 bases from V and 3 bases from J, leaving 12 bases between. This CDR3 is built from 14 residues. In nucleotides, the CDR3 is TGTGCCAGCAGTGTCGTTGGCACGGACACTGAAGCTTTCTTT. This gives the protein CASSVVGTDTEAFF.

This sequence joins TRBV11-1 and TRBJ2-2; 8 bases match TRBD1. The CDR3 totals 16 residues. Germline assignment: CDR1 SGHAT and CDR2 FQDESV (reference sequence). V lost 2 bases and J lost 4; bases outside the gene matches: 6. The CDR3 loop is CASSLQTGAGTGELFF. In DNA form, the CDR3 reads TGTGCCAGCAGCTTACAGACAGGGGCCGGCACCGGGGAGCTGTTTTTT.

This clone was counted between two and nine times. The V call is TRBV2, the J call TRBJ2-1; no firm D call. V shed 6 bases and J shed 0 bases, with 12 bases lying between them. Per the germline V gene, CDR1 is SNHLY and CDR2 is FYNNEI. CDR3 size: 15 residues. In DNA form, the CDR3 reads TGTGCCAGCAGGCTTCGGCCTAGCTCCTACAATGAGCAGTTCTTC. Amino acid sequence: CASRLRPSSYNEQFF.

The rearrangement links TRBV21-1 to TRBJ1-4. TRBV21-1 is a recognized pseudogene. This CDR3 region has 16 residues. CDR3 DNA sequence: TGTGCCAGCAGCAAAGTAGGTGTCGGCGGGGGGGAAAAACTGTTTTTT. Protein product: CASSKVGVGGGEKLFF.

This sequence joins TRBV7-9 and TRBJ2-3; no clear D gene. Germline V lookup: CDR1 SEHNR, CDR2 FQNEAQ (reference sequence). Trimming pared 7 bases from V and 3 bases from J, leaving 17 bases between. This CDR3 spans 15 amino acids. For the CDR3, the DNA is TGTGCCAGCACCCGCGGCCCTATGTTGACAGATACGCAGTATTTT. This gives the protein CASTRGPMLTDTQYF.

Only a few counts were recorded for this clone. The chain is built from TRBV6-5 and TRBJ1-3; possibly TRBD1 for D (6 bases). Trimming shortened V by 6 bases and J by 4 bases, and 13 bases separated the two germline ends. This CDR3 is 14 amino acids long. Germline V gene sequence: CDR1 MNHEY, CDR2 SVGAGI. CDR3: CASRDTGRGNTIYF. The CDR3, as DNA: TGTGCCAGCAGGGATACAGGGCGCGGAAACACCATATATTTT.

The chain has TRBV6-5 and TRBJ1-3; D not certain. V lost 4 bases and J 2 bases, leaving 9 bases between the germline ends. In germline, CDR1 is MNHEY, CDR2 SVGAGI. The CDR3 covers 14 residues. CDR3: CASSFQYPGNTIYF. DNA of the CDR3: TGTGCCAGCAGTTTTCAGTACCCTGGAAACACCATATATTTT.

This chain links TRBV3-1 (or the pseudogene TRBV3-2) with TRBJ2-7; D is perhaps TRBD2 (5 bases). Germline assignment: CDR1 LGHDT and CDR2 YNNKEL (reference sequence). V lost 4 bases, J lost 3 bases, and 7 bases lay in between. The CDR3 is made up of 12 amino acids. The CDR3 coding sequence is TGTGCCAGCAGCCGAGGGATCTACGAGCAGTACTTC. Translating gives CASSRGIYEQYF.

The sample holds one count of this clone. This chain links TRBV29-1 with TRBJ2-2; D is ambiguous. The V gene's germline CDR1 is SQVTM and CDR2 ANQGSEA. This CDR3 has 15 residues. The V and J ends lost 0 bases and 0 bases respectively, with 8 bases between them. The CDR3 sequence: CSVEEQTANTGELFF. The CDR3 DNA follows: TGCAGCGTTGAAGAACAGACCGCGAACACCGGGGAGCTGTTTTTT.

The chain couples TRBV7-2 to TRBJ1-5, with TRBD1 as a possible D gene (5 bases). CDR1 is SGHTA, CDR2 FQGNSA, per germline. V was pared by 5 bases and J by 7 bases, with 15 bases between. CDR3 length: 14 amino acids. DNA for the CDR3: TGTGCCAGCAGCCAATACCGGGACGGGCAGCCCCAGCATTTT. Translating it yields CASSQYRDGQPQHF.

The chain is built from TRBV7-3 and TRBJ1-3, with D possibly TRBD1 on 5 matching bases. Between the trimmed V and J ends, which lost 0 bases and 0 bases, there was a span of 9 bases. In germline, CDR1 is SGHTA, CDR2 FQGTGA. The CDR3 has 16 residues. This CDR3 is CASSLTGGVSGNTIYF. The CDR3 nucleotides are TGTGCCAGCAGCTTAACCGGGGGGGTCTCTGGAAACACCATATATTTT. Full variable domain (outside the CDR3, taken from reference TRBV7-3 and TRBJ1-3): GAGVSQTPSNKVTEKGKYVELRCDPISGHTALYWYRQSLGQGPEFLIYFQGTGAADDSGLPNDRFFAVRPEGSVSTLKIQRTERGDSAVYLCASSLTGGVSGNTIYFGEGSWLTVV.

This chain connects TRBV30 to TRBJ2-1; TRBD1 matches 9 bases. Looked up from germline, CDR1 is GTSNPN and CDR2 is SVGIG (reference sequence). J was trimmed by 5 bases and V by 0 bases; bases with no gene match: 5. This CDR3 has 15 amino acids. This CDR3 reads CAWSVATGGDNEQFF. The CDR3 DNA reads TGTGCCTGGAGTGTTGCGACAGGGGGGGACAATGAGCAGTTCTTC.

This sequence joins TRBV6-5 and TRBJ2-3, with D perhaps matching TRBD1 or TRBD2 (5 bases each). The germline V and J ends were trimmed by 2 bases and 2 bases, with 11 bases remaining between them. Germline CDR1 MNHEY, CDR2 SVGAGI. This CDR3 is 15 amino acids long. This chain's CDR3 is CASSYDGADTDTQYF. The DNA for the CDR3 is TGTGCCAGCAGTTACGACGGGGCGGACACAGATACGCAGTATTTT.